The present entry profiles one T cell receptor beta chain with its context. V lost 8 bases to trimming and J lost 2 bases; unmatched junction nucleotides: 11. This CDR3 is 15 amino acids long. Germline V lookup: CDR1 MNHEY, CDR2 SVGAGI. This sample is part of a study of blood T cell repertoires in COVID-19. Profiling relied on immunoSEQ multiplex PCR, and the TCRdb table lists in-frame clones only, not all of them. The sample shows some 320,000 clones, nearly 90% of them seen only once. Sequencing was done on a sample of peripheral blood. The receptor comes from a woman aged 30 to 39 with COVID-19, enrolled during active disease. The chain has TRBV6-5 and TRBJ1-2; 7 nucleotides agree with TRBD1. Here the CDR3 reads CASETGSLRNYGYTF. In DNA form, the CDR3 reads TGTGCCAGCGAGACAGGGAGTCTCCGCAACTATGGCTACACCTTC.